This T cell receptor beta chain is drawn from a study of OX40 agonist ivuxolimab in advanced cancers. For the study at large: Participants averaged approximately 65 years of age (range 23 to 79) and were less than 85% male. Anti-PD-1, anti-PD-L1 or anti-CTLA-4 therapy given earlier was allowed, and approximately 43% had some.

The germline V and J ends were trimmed by 7 bases and 7 bases, with 19 bases remaining between them. Per the germline V gene, CDR1 is SNHLY and CDR2 is FYNNEI. The CDR3 loop spans 14 amino acids. As to this clone: What it recognizes is unknown.

The assay was immunoSEQ multiplex PCR, and TCRdb's table has in-frame clones only and misses some. The table includes around 83,000 clones, 88% detected once. Study-wide points: Expanded clones were, on average, more numerous in CD8+ T cells than in CD4+.

The sequence derives from an adult with an advanced solid tumor such as melanoma, head and neck, liver or kidney cancer. Sequencing used CD4+ or CD8+ T cells sorted from blood, obtained in a trial of the OX40 agonist ivuxolimab. The chain has TRBV2 and TRBJ1-2; maybe TRBD1 (5 bases). The chain's CDR3 is CASIQGGTYCGYTF. In DNA form, the CDR3 reads TGTGCCAGCATCCAAGGCGGGACGTACTGTGGCTACACCTTC.